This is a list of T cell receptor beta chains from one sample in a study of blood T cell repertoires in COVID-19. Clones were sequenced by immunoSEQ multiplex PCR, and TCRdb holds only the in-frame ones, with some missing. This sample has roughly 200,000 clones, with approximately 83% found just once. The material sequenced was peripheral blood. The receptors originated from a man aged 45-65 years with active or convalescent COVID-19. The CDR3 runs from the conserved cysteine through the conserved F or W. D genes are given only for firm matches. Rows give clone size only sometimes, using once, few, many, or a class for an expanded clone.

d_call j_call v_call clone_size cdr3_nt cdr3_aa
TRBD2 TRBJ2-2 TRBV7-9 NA TGTGCCAGCAGCGCGGGACTAGCCATGAACACCGGGGAGCTGTTTTTT CASSAGLAMNTGELFF
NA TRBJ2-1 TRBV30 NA TGTGCCTGGAGTCTCCCCCCGTCCCCCCCGTTCTTC CAWSLPPSPPFF
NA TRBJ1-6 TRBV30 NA TGTGCCTGGAGTGTACAAGGGGATTCACCCCTCCACTTT CAWSVQGDSPLHF
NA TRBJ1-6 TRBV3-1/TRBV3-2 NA TGTGCCAGCAGCCAAGGAGGTGCCTCCTATAATTCACCCCTCCACTTT CASSQGGASYNSPLHF
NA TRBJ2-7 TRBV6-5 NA TGTGCCAGCAGTCAGGGGATAGTTGGCTCCTACGAGCAGTACTTC CASSQGIVGSYEQYF
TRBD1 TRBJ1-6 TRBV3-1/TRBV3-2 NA TGTGCCAGCACTTCGGACAGGGATTATTCACCCCTCCACTTT CASTSDRDYSPLHF
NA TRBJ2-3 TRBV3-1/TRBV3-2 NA TGTGCCAGCAGCCAGGGGGCCTCACGGGGCACAGATACGCAGTATTTT CASSQGASRGTDTQYF
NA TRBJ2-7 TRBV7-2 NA TGTGCCAGCAGCCAACGAGAAGTGTCCCTAGGGGGTGAGCAGTACTTC CASSQREVSLGGEQYF
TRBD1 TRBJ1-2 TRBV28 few TGTGCCAGCAGTTCAGGGGGAAGCTATGGCTACACCTTC CASSSGGSYGYTF
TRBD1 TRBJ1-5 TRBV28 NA TGTGCCAGCACCGAAGCCCAGGGGGCAAGCAATCAGCCCCAGCATTTT CASTEAQGASNQPQHF
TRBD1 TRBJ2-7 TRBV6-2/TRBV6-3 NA TGTGCCAGCAGCGACGGGACAGGGGGCTCCTACGAGCAGTACTTC CASSDGTGGSYEQYF
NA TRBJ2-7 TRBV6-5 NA TGTGCCAGCAGATTGGACAGCGCTCCCTCCTACGAGCAGTACTTC CASRLDSAPSYEQYF
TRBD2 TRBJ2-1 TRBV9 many TGTGCCAGCAGCGTCCTAGCGGCGACGAACAATGAGCAGTTCTTC CASSVLAATNNEQFF
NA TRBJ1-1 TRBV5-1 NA TGCGCCAGCAGCCGGGGAGGGAACACTGAAGCTTTCTTT CASSRGGNTEAFF
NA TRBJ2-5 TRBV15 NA TGTGCCACCAGGGTGCGGGGTACGGAGACCCAGTACTTC CATRVRGTETQYF
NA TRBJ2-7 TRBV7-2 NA TGTGCCAGCAGCTCTCCCCACCTGAGCTCCTACGAGCAGTACTTC CASSSPHLSSYEQYF
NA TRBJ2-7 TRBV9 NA TGTGCCAGCAGCGTAGCGGGGGGCGCAAAGGCCGAGCAGTACTTC CASSVAGGAKAEQYF
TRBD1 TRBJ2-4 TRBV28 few TGTGCCAGCACCTCGACAGGGAGAGGCGCCAAAAACATTCAGTACTTC CASTSTGRGAKNIQYF
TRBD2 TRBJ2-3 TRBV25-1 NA TGTGCCAGCTCCGCGGGACTAAGCACAGATACGCAGTATTTT CASSAGLSTDTQYF
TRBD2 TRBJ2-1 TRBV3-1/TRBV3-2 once TGTGCCAGCAGCCAAGGGGGACGCGGACTAGCGGGGGGCTGCGGCACAGGGCAGTTCTTC CASSQGGRGLAGGCGTGQFF
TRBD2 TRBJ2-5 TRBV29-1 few TGCAGCGCCTCGCCCGCGGGGGTGAGAGGGGAGACCCAGTACTTC CSASPAGVRGETQYF
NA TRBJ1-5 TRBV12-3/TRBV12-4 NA TGTGCCAGCACGCGGGAAGGCAATCAGCCCCAGCATTTT CASTREGNQPQHF
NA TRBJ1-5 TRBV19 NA TGTGCCAGTAGTATTAGCTCCTGGGTTGGGAATCAGCCCCAGCATTTT CASSISSWVGNQPQHF
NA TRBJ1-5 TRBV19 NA TGTGCCAGTACCCCCAGTGGGGGGAATCAGCCCCAGCATTTT CASTPSGGNQPQHF
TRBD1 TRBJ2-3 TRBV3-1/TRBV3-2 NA TGTGCCAGCAGCCCTAGACAGGGCGGCACAGATACGCAGTATTTT CASSPRQGGTDTQYF
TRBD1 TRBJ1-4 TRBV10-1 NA TGCGCCAGCAGTGTGGGGACAGCCAGTGGGGAAAAACTGTTTTTT CASSVGTASGEKLFF
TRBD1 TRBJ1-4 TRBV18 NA TGTGCCAGCTCACCAGACGGGACAGGAGGTGAAAAACTGTTTTTT CASSPDGTGGEKLFF
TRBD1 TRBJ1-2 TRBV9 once TGTGCCAGCGGGACAGGGGTGGGCTACACCTTC CASGTGVGYTF
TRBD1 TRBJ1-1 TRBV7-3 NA TGTGCCAGCAACAGTCAGGGGGCGGACACTGAAGCTTTCTTT CASNSQGADTEAFF
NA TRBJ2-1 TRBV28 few TGTGCCAGCAGCTCCTACCGACAGGGGACTACCTACAATGAGCAGTTCTTC CASSSYRQGTTYNEQFF
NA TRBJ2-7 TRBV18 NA TGTGCCAGCTCTAAACGAGCAAACGAGCAGTACTTC CASSKRANEQYF
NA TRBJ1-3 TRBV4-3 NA TGCGCCAGCAGCCAAGTAAGGACAGTCTCTGGAAACACCATATATTTT CASSQVRTVSGNTIYF
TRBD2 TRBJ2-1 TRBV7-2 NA TGTGCCAGCAGCTTGCGGGGGGTAGTTTGGGATGAGCAGTTCTTC CASSLRGVVWDEQFF
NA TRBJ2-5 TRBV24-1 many TGTGCCACCAGTGGATCCGGGGAAGGGGAGACCCAGTACTTC CATSGSGEGETQYF
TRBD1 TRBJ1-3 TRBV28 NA TGTGCCAGCAGTTCACCGGGACAGGGCCCGAACTCTGGAAACACCATATATTTT CASSSPGQGPNSGNTIYF
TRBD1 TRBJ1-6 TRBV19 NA TGTGCCAGTAGACCCCCCGGGACAGGGGATTCACCCCTCCACTTT CASRPPGTGDSPLHF
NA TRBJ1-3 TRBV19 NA TGTGCCGCAACTACCACGGCGTCTGAAGTGAGCACCATATATTTT CAATTTASEVSTIYF
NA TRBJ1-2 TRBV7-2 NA TGTGCCAGCAGCTCCGACAGAGCTAACTATGGCTACACCTTC CASSSDRANYGYTF
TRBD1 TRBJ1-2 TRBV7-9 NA TGTGCCAGCAGCTTAGAAGGGACAGGGGGTTATGGCTACACCTTC CASSLEGTGGYGYTF
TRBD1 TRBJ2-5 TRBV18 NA TGTGCCAGCTCACCGACAGGGGTGGGCGAGACCCAGTACTTC CASSPTGVGETQYF
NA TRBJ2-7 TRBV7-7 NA TGTGCCAGCAGCCCAGGACTGAACTACGAGCAGTACTTC CASSPGLNYEQYF
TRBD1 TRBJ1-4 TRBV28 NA TGTGCCACGGGACAGGGGAATGAAAAACTGTTTTTT CATGQGNEKLFF
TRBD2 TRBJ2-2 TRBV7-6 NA TGTGCCAGCAGCCGGTCCGGCGGGGGGGCGACCGGGGAGCTGTTTTTT CASSRSGGGATGELFF
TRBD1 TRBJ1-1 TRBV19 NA TGTGCCAGTAGTATCGACAGGGCGAACACTGAAGCTTTCTTT CASSIDRANTEAFF
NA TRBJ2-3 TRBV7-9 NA TGTGCCAGCAGCTTAGAGACATCCACAGATACGCAGTATTTT CASSLETSTDTQYF
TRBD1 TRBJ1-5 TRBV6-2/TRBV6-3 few TGTGCCAGCAGTTACAGGATGACAGGGCTGGAGCCCCAGCATTTT CASSYRMTGLEPQHF
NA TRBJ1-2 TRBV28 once TGTGCCAGCATCTACGCGGGGGGCGCGCAATTAAATGGCTACACCTTC CASIYAGGAQLNGYTF
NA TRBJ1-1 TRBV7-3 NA TGTGCCAGCAGCTCGGACTATAACACTGAAGCTTTCTTT CASSSDYNTEAFF